What follows is one T cell receptor beta chain and its context. The antigen is unknown. Documented treatment: oral pan-JAK inhibitor, 5-10 mg twice daily. From alopecia areata patients, lesional scalp punch biopsies and peripheral blood were collected. The data are from a study of CD8+ T cells in alopecia areata. Study in general: Treatment ran 6 to 18 months, with 6 months of follow-up afterward. General study results and limits: Patients showed less clear TCR sequence sharing than mice, possibly partly because of HLA diversity.

cDNA prepared by RNA extraction and subsequent reverse transcription served as the template for sequencing. Some clones are missing from TCRdb's copy, which holds only in-frame ones; the method was immunoSEQ multiplex PCR. The sample has under 350,000 clones, 55% to 75% seen once. The CDR3 runs 14 residues. Germline CDR1 MGHDK, CDR2 SYGVNS. With 4 bases removed from V and 4 bases from J, the gap between germline ends came to 13 bases. This rearrangement joins TRBV25-1 to TRBJ1-2; weak D call: TRBD1 (5 bases). The clonotype was recovered from a human donor with alopecia areata. Sequenced material: CD4+ T cells sorted from blood, taken at week 24, from a patient treated with tofacitinib. The CDR3 reads CASSGPGTLYGYTF. In nucleotides, the CDR3 is TGTGCCAGCAGTGGGCCCGGGACTCTCTATGGCTACACCTTC.